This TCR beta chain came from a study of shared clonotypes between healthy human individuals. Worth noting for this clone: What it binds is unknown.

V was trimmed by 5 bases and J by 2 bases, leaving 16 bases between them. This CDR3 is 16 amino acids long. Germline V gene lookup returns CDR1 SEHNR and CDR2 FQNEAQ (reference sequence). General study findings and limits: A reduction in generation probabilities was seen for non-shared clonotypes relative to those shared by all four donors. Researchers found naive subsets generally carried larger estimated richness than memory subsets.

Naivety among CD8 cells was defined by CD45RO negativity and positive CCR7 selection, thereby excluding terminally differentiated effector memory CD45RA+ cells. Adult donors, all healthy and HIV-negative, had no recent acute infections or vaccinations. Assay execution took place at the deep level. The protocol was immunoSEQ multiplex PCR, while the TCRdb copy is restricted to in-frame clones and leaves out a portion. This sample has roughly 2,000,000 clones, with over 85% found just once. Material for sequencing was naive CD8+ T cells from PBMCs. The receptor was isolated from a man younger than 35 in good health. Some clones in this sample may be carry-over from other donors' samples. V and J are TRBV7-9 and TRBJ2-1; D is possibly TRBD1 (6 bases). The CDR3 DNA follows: TGTGCCAGCAGCCCAAAGGGGGTGGGCACCTACAATGAGCAGTTCTTC. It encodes CASSPKGVGTYNEQFF.